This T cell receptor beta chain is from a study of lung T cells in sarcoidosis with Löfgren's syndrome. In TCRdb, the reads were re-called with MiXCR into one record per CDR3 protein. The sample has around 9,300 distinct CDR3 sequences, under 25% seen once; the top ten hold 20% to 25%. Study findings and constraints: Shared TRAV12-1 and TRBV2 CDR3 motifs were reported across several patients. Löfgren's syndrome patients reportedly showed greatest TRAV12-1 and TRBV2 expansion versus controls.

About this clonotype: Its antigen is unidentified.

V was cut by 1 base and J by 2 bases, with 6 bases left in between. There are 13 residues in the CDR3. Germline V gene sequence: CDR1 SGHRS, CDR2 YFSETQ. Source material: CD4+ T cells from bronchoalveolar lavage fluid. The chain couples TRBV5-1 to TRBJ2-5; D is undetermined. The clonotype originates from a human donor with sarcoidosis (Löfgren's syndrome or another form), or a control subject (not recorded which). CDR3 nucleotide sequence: TGCGCCAGCAGCTTGCTGGGACAAGAGACCCAGTACTTC. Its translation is CASSLLGQETQYF. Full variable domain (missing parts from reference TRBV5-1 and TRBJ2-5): KAGVTQTPRYLIKTRGQQVTLSCSPISGHRSVSWYQQTPGQGLQFLFEYFSETQRNKGNFPGRFSGRQFSNSRSEMNVSTLELGDSALYLCASSLLGQETQYFGPGTRLLVL.